This T cell receptor beta chain came from a study of shared clonotypes between healthy human individuals. Study information: Three plates were used per donor for CD4 naive, three for CD4 memory, two for CD8 naive and one for CD8 memory. Overall study results and limits: Rarefaction exposed incomplete sorted-subset sequencing despite large depth. In general, naive subsets displayed greater estimated richness than memory subsets did.

Using immunoSEQ multiplex PCR, the repertoire was profiled, and TCRdb retains in-frame clones only, with some absent. The table records roughly 810,000 clones, 90% to 98% of them present only once. Germline lookup yields CDR1 MNHEY and CDR2 SMNVEV (reference sequence). V was pared by 3 bases and J by 4 bases, with 16 bases between. The CDR3 extends over 16 amino acids. Regarding this clone: Its target is unknown.

CD45RO-negative, CCR7-positively selected cells formed the naive CD8 fraction, excluding terminally differentiated effector memory CD45RA+ cells. The V gene is TRBV27, the J gene TRBJ2-1; a possible D gene is TRBD2 (6 bases). Input material: naive CD8+ T cells sorted from blood. The sequence came from a man aged 30-40 years in good health. This CDR3 is CASSLSSGELYNEQFF. The CDR3 region has the DNA TGTGCCAGCAGTTTGAGTAGCGGAGAATTATACAATGAGCAGTTCTTC.